The next 25 T cell receptor beta chains were all read from a single sample in a study of T cells in Graves' hyperthyroidism and ophthalmopathy. RNA transcripts were the template for amplifying TCR beta CDR3 regions. The HTBI primer set was used in a first-round RT-PCR of the TCR CDR3. TCRdb re-analysed the multiplex PCR reads in MiXCR, keeping a single row per CDR3 protein. The sample holds over 400,000 distinct CDR3 sequences, roughly 14% seen once. Material: blood. All receptors derive from a man between 18 and 29 years old with Graves' ophthalmopathy.

This clonotype came up many times. The J gene is TRBJ1-2, the V gene TRBV11-2, with D uncertain. In germline, CDR1 is SGHAT, CDR2 FQNNGV. Trimming removed 1 base at V and 4 bases at J, with 7 bases between. The CDR3 is 13 residues long. For the CDR3, the DNA is TGTGCCAGCAGCTTAGGCGCCGTCTATGGCTACACCTTC. As protein: CASSLGAVYGYTF. The full variable domain, its missing parts supplied by reference TRBV11-2 and TRBJ1-2, is EAGVAQSPRYKIIEKRQSVAFWCNPISGHATLYWYQQILGQGPKLLIQFQNNGVVDDSQLPKDRFSAERLKGVDSTLKIQPAKLEDSAVYLCASSLGAVYGYTFGSGTRLTVV.

This clonotype was seen many times. V gene TRBV27 combines with J gene TRBJ2-7, with a weak D call TRBD2 (6 bases). Trimming took off 3 bases at V and 2 bases at J, with 17 bases between the two ends. The CDR3 loop spans 16 amino acids. Looked up from germline, CDR1 is MNHEY and CDR2 is SMNVEV (reference sequence). The CDR3 DNA follows: TGTGCCAGCAGTTTGTGGCCGGGAGCCACAGCCTACGAGCAGTACTTC. Amino acids: CASSLWPGATAYEQYF.

This clonotype has more than one count but fewer than ten. A read error may explain this, as a much larger clone is one base away. The gene calls are TRBV20-1 and TRBJ2-3, with D unresolved. The CDR3 consists of 12 residues. Germline V gene data show CDR1 as DFQATT and CDR2 as SNEGSKA (reference sequence). With 3 bases removed from V and 0 bases from J, the gap between germline ends came to 4 bases. The CDR3 bases are TGCAGTGCTAGCTCCAGCACAGATACGCAGTATTTT. Its translation is CSASSSTDTQYF.

This clonotype was counted at least ten times. V gene TRBV3-1 combines with J gene TRBJ2-1; D is unresolved. The CDR3 loop spans 12 amino acids. The germline V gene has CDR1 LGHDT and CDR2 YNNKEL (reference sequence). With 3 bases removed from V and 6 bases from J, the gap between germline ends came to 6 bases. CDR3 amino acids: CASSHGINEQFF. Here the CDR3 DNA reads TGTGCCAGCAGCCACGGCATCAATGAGCAGTTCTTC.

This clonotype was counted ten times or more. This chain links TRBV27 with TRBJ2-3; D possibly uses TRBD1 or TRBD2 (5 bases each). Trimming took off 6 bases at V and 4 bases at J, with 11 bases between the two ends. CDR1 MNHEY and CDR2 SMNVEV come from the germline V gene (reference sequence). The CDR3 sequence is 13 residues long. The CDR3 loop reads CASRSGGSDTQYF. For the CDR3, the DNA is TGTGCCAGCAGATCTGGGGGATCAGATACGCAGTATTTT.

Turning to this clonotype: The junction and the germline gene differ at one end; a read error may be behind it. The rearrangement uses TRBV12-3 or TRBV12-4 and TRBJ1-1; a possible D gene is TRBD1 (5 bases). The CDR3 totals 17 residues. CDR3 protein: CASSFDSLTVMNIEAFF. The CDR3 nucleotides are TGTGCCAGCAGTTTTGACAGCCTCACTGTTATGAACATTGAAGCTTTCTTT.

This clonotype was observed a handful of times. This chain joins TRBV9 and TRBJ2-7; the D gene is possibly TRBD2 (6 bases). Germline CDR1 and CDR2: SGDLS and YYNGEE. The V gene lost 4 bases and the J gene lost 2 bases, with 16 bases spanning the gap. CDR3 length: 15 residues. CDR3 loop: CASSTGTRGPYEQYF. In DNA form, the CDR3 reads TGTGCCAGCAGCACCGGGACTCGGGGCCCCTACGAGCAGTACTTC.

The chain joins TRBV24-1 to TRBJ2-1, with 7 bases lining up with TRBD1. The CDR3 contains 15 residues. Germline V CDR1 and CDR2: KGHDR, SFDVKD. Germline trimming cut 4 bases from V and 1 base from J; bases unmatched to any gene: 3. The CDR3 DNA is TGTGCCACCAGTGAAGAGGGGGCGTCCTACAATGAGCAGTTCTTC. Protein sequence: CATSEEGASYNEQFF.

This clonotype appeared many times. The chain links TRBV20-1 to TRBJ2-7; 7 bases agree with TRBD2. The J segment lost 0 bases and the V segment lost 0 bases, leaving 5 bases of the junction unmatched. The CDR3 has 15 amino acids. CDR1 is DFQATT and CDR2 is SNEGSKA in the germline V gene (reference sequence). The CDR3: CSARDPLAVSYEQYF. DNA of the CDR3: TGCAGTGCTAGAGATCCCCTAGCGGTCTCCTACGAGCAGTACTTC.

This clonotype was counted many times. The chain combines TRBV12-3 or TRBV12-4 with TRBJ1-2; D might be TRBD1 (6 bases). CDR3 length: 12 amino acids. Deletions cut 6 bases from V and 7 bases from J, with 12 bases between. The CDR3 loop is CASSHRVGGYTF. As DNA, the CDR3 is TGTGCCAGCAGCCACAGGGTAGGTGGCTACACCTTC.

This clonotype was picked up many times. The rearrangement uses TRBV11-2 and TRBJ1-2, with a possible D match to TRBD1 (5 bases). Trimming removed 5 bases from V and 3 bases from J, with 16 bases in between. CDR3 length: 15 amino acids. Germline CDR1 is SGHAT and CDR2 is FQNNGV. CDR3 sequence (DNA): TGTGCCAGCAGCCCCCACGGAGGGACGGACTATGGCTACACCTTC. Translated, it gives CASSPHGGTDYGYTF.

This clonotype was found many times. This chain links TRBV27 with TRBJ2-3, with D unresolved. The CDR3 extends over 17 amino acids. V gave up 2 bases and J gave up 5 bases, with 20 bases separating them. Germline CDR1 MNHEY, CDR2 SMNVEV (reference sequence). The CDR3 sequence is CASSLVGRAVGIDTQYF. The CDR3 nucleotides are TGTGCCAGCAGTTTAGTGGGTAGAGCCGTTGGGATAGATACGCAGTATTTT.

This clonotype was counted many times. The CDR3 reads CASSVAVERWVSYNEQFF. The CDR3 DNA is TGTGCCAGCAGCGTAGCCGTTGAGCGGTGGGTTTCCTACAATGAGCAGTTCTTC. The rearrangement links TRBV9 to TRBJ2-1; TRBD2 is a possible D gene (5 bases). V dropped 0 bases and J dropped 1 base, with 17 bases sitting between them. Germline V gene data show CDR1 as SGDLS and CDR2 as YYNGEE. The CDR3 contains 18 residues.

This clonotype was seen many times. This sequence joins TRBV7-9 and TRBJ1-1; 7 bases agree with TRBD1. The CDR3 totals 14 residues. CDR1 and CDR2 from the germline V gene are SEHNR and FQNEAQ (reference sequence). V was clipped by 5 bases and J by 4 bases; unmatched bases: 7. The CDR3 DNA sequence: TGTGCCAGCAGCCCCCAACCAGGGGGCACTGAAGCTTTCTTT. This codes for CASSPQPGGTEAFF.

CDR3 in amino acids: CASSWGPSQETQYF. In DNA, the CDR3 is TGTGCCAGCAGTTGGGGACCCAGTCAAGAGACCCAGTACTTC. The chain couples TRBV12-3 or TRBV12-4 to TRBJ2-5, with D perhaps assigned TRBD1 or TRBD2 (5 bases each). The CDR3 covers 14 residues. Trimming took 4 bases from V and 2 from J, leaving 11 bases between them.

Ten or more counts support this clonotype. The genes are TRBV20-1 and TRBJ2-7; TRBD1 agrees at 8 bases. The CDR3 consists of 16 residues. In germline, CDR1 is DFQATT, CDR2 SNEGSKA (reference sequence). With V trimmed by 0 bases and J by 1 base, 8 bases remained unmatched. The chain's CDR3 is CSARERGQDHSYEQYF. CDR3 coding DNA: TGCAGTGCTAGAGAGAGGGGACAGGATCATTCCTACGAGCAGTACTTC.

In this sample, this clonotype turned up many times. The chain uses TRBV20-1 and TRBJ1-2; D is uncertain. In germline, CDR1 is DFQATT, CDR2 SNEGSKA (reference sequence). CDR3 length equals 16 residues. V lost 5 bases and J 0 bases, leaving 19 bases between the germline ends. The CDR3 reads CSAYTEPGATNYGYTF. The DNA of the CDR3 is TGCAGTGCTTACACCGAACCAGGAGCTACTAACTATGGCTACACCTTC.

The table lists this clonotype with a few counts. The genes are TRBV5-4 and TRBJ2-7; TRBD1 agrees at 9 bases. Trimming removed 3 bases from V and 2 bases from J; junction bases left unmatched: 6. There are 15 residues in the CDR3. The germline V gene encodes CDR1 SGHNT and CDR2 YYREEE (reference sequence). The CDR3 spells CASSWPGQGAYEQYF. Written as DNA, the CDR3 is TGTGCCAGCAGCTGGCCGGGACAGGGAGCCTACGAGCAGTACTTC.

The chain uses TRBV19 and TRBJ2-1; perhaps TRBD1 as D (6 bases). The V and J ends lost 7 bases and 2 bases respectively, with 15 bases between them. The CDR3 length is 15 residues. Germline-derived CDR1 and CDR2 are LNHDA and SQIVND (reference sequence). The DNA for the CDR3 is TGTGCCAGTACCCTGAGGGCAGGGGCCTACAATGAGCAGTTCTTC. Translation: CASTLRAGAYNEQFF.

The table lists this clonotype with many counts. This chain connects TRBV6-1 to TRBJ2-1; D gene uncertain. V gave up 5 bases and J gave up 6 bases, with 17 bases separating them. Germline values: CDR1 MNHNS, CDR2 SASEGT. This CDR3 is built from 15 residues. CDR3 in amino acids: CASSTQNRRANEQFF. The CDR3, as DNA: TGTGCCAGCAGTACCCAAAACCGACGGGCCAATGAGCAGTTCTTC.

This clonotype has more than one count but fewer than ten. V gene TRBV2 combines with J gene TRBJ1-2; 9 nucleotides line up with TRBD1. Germline lookup yields CDR1 SNHLY and CDR2 FYNNEI. V shed 6 bases, J shed 5 bases, and the junction held 4 bases outside the gene matches. This CDR3 has 13 residues. The CDR3 bases are TGTGCCAGCAGAATACAGGGGGCTTATGGCTACACCTTC. Its protein product is CASRIQGAYGYTF.

Only a few counts were recorded for this clonotype. V usage is TRBV3-1 and J usage is TRBJ1-6; D uncertain. CDR3 size: 16 residues. Germline V CDR1 and CDR2: LGHDT, YNNKEL (reference sequence). The V end was cut by 4 bases, the J end by 6 bases, with 16 bases between. This CDR3 is CASSPSYWGRNSPLHF. CDR3 DNA sequence: TGTGCCAGCAGCCCCTCCTATTGGGGTCGTAATTCACCCCTCCACTTT.

In its sample, this clonotype was seen many times. This rearrangement joins TRBV27 to TRBJ2-7, with D uncertain. This CDR3 has 14 residues. Trimming left V 8 bases short and J 2 bases short, with 16 bases between. The germline gives CDR1 MNHEY, CDR2 SMNVEV (reference sequence). In DNA form, the CDR3 reads TGTGCCAGCCAGCAGAACACAAGTCCCTACGAGCAGTACTTC. The encoded protein is CASQQNTSPYEQYF.

In its sample, this clonotype was seen many times. The chain's CDR3 is CASSDNYYNEQFF. CDR3 nucleotides: TGTGCCAGCAGTGACAACTACTACAATGAGCAGTTCTTC. V usage is TRBV2 and J usage is TRBJ2-1; D is undetermined. This CDR3 is 13 amino acids long. Germline V gives CDR1 SNHLY, CDR2 FYNNEI. Trimming pared 3 bases from V and 3 bases from J, leaving 6 bases between.

This clonotype showed up many times. V is TRBV7-9 and J is TRBJ1-1, with D uncertain. V was trimmed by 6 bases and J by 4 bases, leaving 15 bases between them. The CDR3 is 14 residues long. Germline lookup yields CDR1 SEHNR and CDR2 FQNEAQ (reference sequence). The CDR3 loop reads CASSPQTRGTEAFF. CDR3 nucleotides: TGTGCCAGCAGTCCACAGACAAGAGGCACTGAAGCTTTCTTT.